This note documents a single T cell receptor (beta chain) sequence. The trim removed 5 bases at V and 3 bases at J, leaving 7 bases unmatched. This CDR3 spans 15 amino acids. Germline loops: CDR1 SGHTA, CDR2 FQGTGA. Total RNA was extracted at no less than 5.5 micrograms per sample. Alongside a J-beta primer mix, a sample-barcoded 5' primer served in a second PCR lasting roughly 7 to 11 cycles. Sequencing recovered at least 2.5 million CDR3-containing paired-end reads from each sample. Using its own MiXCR run on the 5' RACE reads, TCRdb lists one record per CDR3 protein. The repertoire holds some 750,000 distinct CDR3 sequences, with approximately 21% as singletons. The data were obtained in a study of blood T cells in healthy people across ages.

The chain uses TRBV7-3 and TRBJ2-1, with 7 nucleotides matching TRBD1. The specimen was blood. The sequence came from a man between 65 and 85 years old in good health. The CDR3 DNA is TGTGCCAGCAGCCCCCAGGGACAGCTCTACAATGAGCAGTTCTTC. Translation: CASSPQGQLYNEQFF. Based on the CDR3 plus reference TRBV7-3 and TRBJ2-1, the full variable domain is GAGVSQTPSNKVTEKGKYVELRCDPISGHTALYWYRQSLGQGPEFLIYFQGTGAADDSGLPNDRFFAVRPEGSVSTLKIQRTERGDSAVYLCASSPQGQLYNEQFFGPGTRLTVL.